The 14 T cell receptor beta chains listed next were all sequenced from one sample in a study of technical replicates of blood from a few donors. Clones were sequenced by immunoSEQ multiplex PCR, and TCRdb holds only the in-frame ones, with some missing. The table includes 60,000 to 90,000 clones, roughly 92% detected once. The sequencing input was T cells isolated from PBMCs. The source of these receptors is a human donor in good health.

The V call is TRBV6-5, the J call TRBJ1-1; 9 bases fit TRBD1. The V segment lost 9 bases and the J segment 4 bases; nucleotides outside the gene matches: 6. The CDR3 is made up of 13 amino acids. CDR1 and CDR2 (germline): MNHEY, SVGAGI. CDR3 sequence (DNA): TGTGCCAGTCGGGGACAGGGCTCCACTGAAGCTTTCTTT. It codes for CASRGQGSTEAFF.

The chain uses TRBV7-8 and TRBJ1-5; D gene unclear. Germline V gene sequence: CDR1 SGHVS, CDR2 FQNEAQ. This CDR3 spans 14 amino acids. Trimming took 1 base from V and 4 from J, leaving 8 bases between them. CDR3 coding DNA: TGTGCCAGCAGCTTAGAGATTGAGAATCAGCCCCAGCATTTT. This codes for CASSLEIENQPQHF. Complete variable domain (other parts from reference TRBV7-8 and TRBJ1-5): GAGVSQSPRYKVAKRGQDVALRCDPISGHVSLFWYQQALGQGPEFLTYFQNEAQLDKSGLPSDRFFAERPEGSVSTLKIQRTQQEDSAVYLCASSLEIENQPQHFGDGTRLSIL.

V gene TRBV27 combines with J gene TRBJ1-5, with 9 bases that match TRBD1. Germline V gene sequence: CDR1 MNHEY, CDR2 SMNVEV (reference sequence). The CDR3 runs 12 residues. The ends lost 9 bases at V and 6 bases at J; junction bases unmatched: 3. The CDR3 nucleotides are TGTGCCAGTGGGACAGGGAGTCAGCCCCAGCATTTT. Its protein is CASGTGSQPQHF.

This chain joins TRBV4-3 and TRBJ2-1; maybe TRBD2 (6 bases). The CDR3 spans 15 residues. Germline lookup yields CDR1 LGHNA and CDR2 YSLEER. Trimming removed 0 bases at V and 9 bases at J, with 15 bases between. CDR3 coding DNA: TGCGCCAGCAGCCAAGATCGGGGGAGTTGGGGTGAGCAGTTCTTC. Its translation: CASSQDRGSWGEQFF.

This chain links TRBV27 with TRBJ2-7; a possible D gene is TRBD1 (6 bases). The V end was cut by 4 bases, the J end by 5 bases, with 12 bases between. The germline V gene encodes CDR1 MNHEY and CDR2 SMNVEV (reference sequence). The CDR3 has 13 amino acids. The CDR3 DNA follows: TGTGCCAGCAGTTATGACAGGCTCAACGAGCAGTACTTC. Amino acids: CASSYDRLNEQYF.

The CDR3 DNA sequence: TGTGCCAGCAGCCCTCTGACGGGTCTGAATCAGCCCCAGCATTTT. It encodes CASSPLTGLNQPQHF. The chain carries TRBV7-2 and TRBJ1-5, with unresolved D. Germline loops: CDR1 SGHTA, CDR2 FQGNSA. The CDR3 is 15 amino acids. V was trimmed by 5 bases and J by 4 bases, leaving 15 bases between them.

The J gene is TRBJ2-3, the V gene TRBV4-1; 8 bases match TRBD1. V gave up 3 bases and J gave up 0 bases; unmatched junction bases: 11. There are 18 residues in the CDR3. CDR1 and CDR2 (germline): MGHRA, YSYEKL. The CDR3 protein is CASSHRTGFPPSTDTQYF. Here the CDR3 DNA reads TGCGCCAGCAGCCACCGGACAGGGTTCCCACCTAGCACAGATACGCAGTATTTT.

This clone has only one observation. The rearrangement joins TRBV6-5 to TRBJ2-6; D unresolved. V was pared by 6 bases and J by 4 bases, with 7 bases between. The CDR3 length is 13 residues. Germline CDR1 MNHEY, CDR2 SVGAGI. The chain's CDR3 is CASSNTGANVLTF. Written as DNA, the CDR3 is TGTGCCAGCAGCAACACAGGGGCCAACGTCCTGACTTTC.

The chain uses TRBV10-3 and TRBJ2-1, with D possibly being TRBD2 (6 bases). Germline assignment: CDR1 ENHRY and CDR2 SYGVKD. Trimming took 6 bases from V and 5 from J, leaving 11 bases between them. This CDR3 is 13 amino acids long. For the CDR3, the DNA is TGTGCCATCAGGGGCGGGGCCCACAATGAGCAGTTCTTC. Its protein is CAIRGGAHNEQFF.

This sequence joins TRBV9 and TRBJ2-3, with 7 bases that match TRBD1. With V trimmed by 0 bases and J by 6 bases, 4 bases remained unmatched. Germline V gene sequence: CDR1 SGDLS, CDR2 YYNGEE. CDR3 length: 14 residues. Here the CDR3 reads CASSVGGQWDTQYF. The CDR3 DNA reads as TGTGCCAGCAGCGTAGGGGGACAGTGGGATACGCAGTATTTT. Full variable domain (remainder filled in from reference TRBV9 and TRBJ2-3): DSGVTQTPKHLITATGQRVTLRCSPRSGDLSVYWYQQSLDQGLQFLIQYYNGEERAKGNILERFSAQQFPDLHSELNLSSLELGDSALYFCASSVGGQWDTQYFGPGTRLTVL.

This chain uses TRBV4-2 with TRBJ2-7, with D perhaps matching TRBD2 (5 bases). There are 15 residues in the CDR3. Looked up from germline, CDR1 is LGHNA and CDR2 is YNFKEQ. Trimming removed 0 bases at V and 4 bases at J, with 13 bases between. CDR3: CASSQEDLVPYEQYF. CDR3 bases: TGTGCCAGCAGCCAAGAGGACTTGGTACCTTACGAGCAGTACTTC.

This clone has a single count. The V gene is TRBV29-1, the J gene TRBJ2-1, with 9 positions matching TRBD2. J lost 6 bases, V lost 4 bases, and 7 bases had no gene match. This CDR3 contains 14 residues. CDR1 is SQVTM and CDR2 is ANQGSEA in the germline V gene. The CDR3 nucleotides are TGCAGCGTTGTTCTAGCGGGAAGTCTCAATGAGCAGTTCTTC. Its translation: CSVVLAGSLNEQFF.

The V and J genes are TRBV27 and TRBJ2-2, with D perhaps TRBD1 (6 bases). The CDR3 sequence is 14 residues long. Germline V gives CDR1 MNHEY, CDR2 SMNVEV (reference sequence). Trimming shortened V by 2 bases and J by 6 bases, and 10 bases separated the two germline ends. For the CDR3, the DNA is TGTGCCAGCAGTTTAGGGGACAAGCCCGGGGAGCTGTTTTTT. The encoded protein is CASSLGDKPGELFF.

The rearrangement uses TRBV27 and TRBJ2-2; D possibly corresponds to TRBD1 (7 bases). Germline V gene sequence: CDR1 MNHEY, CDR2 SMNVEV (reference sequence). CDR3 size: 15 residues. Between the trimmed V and J ends, which lost 2 bases and 4 bases, there was a span of 11 bases. The CDR3 loop reads CASSLNRGGTGELFF. The DNA for the CDR3 is TGTGCCAGCAGTTTAAACAGGGGAGGCACCGGGGAGCTGTTTTTT.